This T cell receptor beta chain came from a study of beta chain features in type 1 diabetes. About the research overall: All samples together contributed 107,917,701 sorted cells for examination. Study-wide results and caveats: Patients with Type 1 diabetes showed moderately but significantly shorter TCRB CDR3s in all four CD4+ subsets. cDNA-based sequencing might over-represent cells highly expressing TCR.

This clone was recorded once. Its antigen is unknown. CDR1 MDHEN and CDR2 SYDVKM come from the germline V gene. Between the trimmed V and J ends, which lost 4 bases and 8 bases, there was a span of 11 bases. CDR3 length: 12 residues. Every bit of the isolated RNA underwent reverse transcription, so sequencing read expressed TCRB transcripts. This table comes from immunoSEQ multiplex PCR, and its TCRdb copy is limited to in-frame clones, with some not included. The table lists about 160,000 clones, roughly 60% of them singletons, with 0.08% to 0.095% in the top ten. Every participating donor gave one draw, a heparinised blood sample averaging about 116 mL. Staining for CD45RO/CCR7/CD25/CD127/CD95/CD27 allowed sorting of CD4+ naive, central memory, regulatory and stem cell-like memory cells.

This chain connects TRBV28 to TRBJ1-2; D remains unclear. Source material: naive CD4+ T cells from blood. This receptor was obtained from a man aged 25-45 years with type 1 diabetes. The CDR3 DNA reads TGTGCCAGCAGTTCAGACTTGGGCGGCTACACCTTC. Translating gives CASSSDLGGYTF.